Listed below are T cell receptor beta chains from one sample, sequenced in a study of blood T cell repertoires in COVID-19. Only in-frame clones appear in the TCRdb table, and some are missing; sequencing was by immunoSEQ multiplex PCR. The data hold 120,000 to 150,000 clones, with around 84% observed a single time. The sequencing sample was made of peripheral blood. Every receptor here comes from a human donor in a cohort sampled during active COVID-19. CDR3s include the opening cysteine and the closing phenylalanine or tryptophan.

V gene: TRBV11-2
J gene: TRBJ2-7
CDR3 protein: CASSLDAGGSYEQYF

V gene: TRBV5-1
J gene: TRBJ2-7
CDR3 protein: CASSPDRSGSYEQYF

V gene: TRBV11-2
J gene: TRBJ1-1
CDR3 protein: CASSLTGDNTEAFF

V gene: TRBV28
J gene: TRBJ1-2
CDR3 protein: CASRPPTQWDGYTF

V gene: TRBV18
J gene: TRBJ2-1
CDR3 protein: CASSPRDRYNEQFF

V gene: TRBV7-2
J gene: TRBJ2-5
CDR3 protein: CASSTYGETQYF

V gene: TRBV7-9
J gene: TRBJ1-6
CDR3 protein: CASSVIGELSPLHF

V gene: TRBV5-1
J gene: TRBJ1-6
CDR3 protein: CASSREGGDRNSPLHF

V gene: TRBV20-1
J gene: TRBJ1-1
CDR3 protein: CSAREGEAFF

V gene: TRBV19
J gene: TRBJ1-1
CDR3 protein: CASSIVNRFSTEAFF

V gene: TRBV7-3
J gene: TRBJ2-3
CDR3 protein: CASSLRPSTDTQYF

V gene: TRBV10-3
J gene: TRBJ2-7
CDR3 protein: CASSPGPQSSYEQYF

V gene: TRBV10-2
J gene: TRBJ2-1
CDR3 protein: CASTLAGGYDEQFF

V gene: TRBV11-3
J gene: TRBJ1-1
CDR3 protein: CASSLGGQNTEAFF

V gene: TRBV5-1
J gene: TRBJ2-1
CDR3 protein: CASSSDRGIYNEQFF

V gene: TRBV5-1
J gene: TRBJ1-4
CDR3 protein: CASSRGLDEKLFF

V gene: TRBV6-4
J gene: TRBJ2-5
CDR3 protein: CASRRTSGVQETQYF

V gene: TRBV28
J gene: TRBJ2-6
CDR3 protein: CASSLLQGIPGANVLTF

V gene: TRBV15
J gene: TRBJ2-3
CDR3 protein: CATSSDRSGGAFPSSTDTQYF

V gene: TRBV3-1/TRBV3-2
J gene: TRBJ2-1
CDR3 protein: CASSPEPGTGPHNEQFF

V gene: TRBV19
J gene: TRBJ2-1
CDR3 protein: CASSSSGRGLVEQFF

V gene: TRBV6-5
J gene: TRBJ2-1
CDR3 protein: CASSYRGSSYNEQFF

V gene: TRBV9
J gene: TRBJ1-1
CDR3 protein: CASSVEGGKTEAFF

V gene: TRBV15
J gene: TRBJ2-1
CDR3 protein: CATSREIAGVIYEQFF

V gene: TRBV3-1/TRBV3-2
J gene: TRBJ1-5
CDR3 protein: CASSQNPPYSNQPQHF

V gene: TRBV3-1/TRBV3-2
J gene: TRBJ2-3
CDR3 protein: CASSARLAGTDTQYF

V gene: TRBV6-1
J gene: TRBJ2-5
CDR3 protein: CASSERGETQYF